The following is a TCR beta chain sequence with its context. Its recognized antigen is unknown. No quality values exist for individual bases; no much larger clone is one base distant. CD8 naive samples consisted of CD45RO-negative cells that were positively selected for CCR7, yielding a CD45RA+CCR7+ population without TemRA cells. The donors were healthy, HIV-negative adults who had no recently reported acute infections or vaccinations. All donors were Caucasian adults living in Nashville, Tennessee, USA. Blood was obtained by leukapheresis, after which PBMCs were separated by Ficoll-Histopaque density gradient centrifugation and cryopreserved in liquid nitrogen vapor phase. Analytical flow cytometry was used to check the purity and quantity of every magnetically sorted T cell population. From each sorted fraction, genomic DNA was isolated and quantified by UV absorbance on a Nanodrop 2000c. Using the deep immunoSEQ assay, TCR CDR3 regions were amplified from genomic DNA by multiplex PCR. Genomic DNA extracted from each cell subset was distributed evenly over all wells of several immunoSEQ 96-well plates, and each plate served as one replicate. For sorted subsets, 200 ng of genomic DNA, equivalent to 25,000 to 35,000 T cell genomes, went into each replicate PCR. The purified libraries were quantified using a Qubit 3.0 fluorometer, sized with a Bioanalyzer 2100, and then quantified again using the KAPA Library Quantification kit. Every immunoSEQ 96-well plate was sequenced on a dedicated single-read 150-cycle Illumina NextSeq 550 flow cell. Turning to the authors' computational methods: Because the immunoSEQ output held only junctional sequences and lacked quality scores, the filtering could not match the filtering applied to full-length reads. Sequences were annotated with PyIR, a Python wrapper for IgBLAST v1.9, and V/J genes and CDR3 were assigned using IMGT germline references. Reads with weak V/J assignments (E-value above 1e-6), missing CDR3, stop codons, out-of-frame junctions, or ambiguous translated residues were removed. A V3J clonotype was defined by an identical inferred V gene, J gene, and CDR3 amino acid sequence. The percentage overlap between two repertoires was calculated by dividing the number of shared unique clonotypes by the size of the smaller repertoire. RTK rarefaction, the Chao1 estimator, and Recon v2.1 estimates of unobserved clonotypes were used to assess repertoire richness. For all TCRbeta clonotypes obtained by the gDNA method from four donors, generation probabilities were computed with OLGA. TCRdb retrieved this table from immuneACCESS and kept in-frame rearrangements only. Not all clones are present; in checked studies, unresolved V genes account for under half, and no reason is known for the remainder. V and J calls and clone size are given by that table; D and trimming were obtained from the DNA. This sample is represented by about 580,000 clones; roughly 98% of them were singletons. The ten largest clones represent 0.3% of the sample.

This specimen belongs to a study of shared clonotypes between healthy human individuals (dated by TCRdb to about 2020). Study-level background: The cohort included three men and a couple of women between 18 and 49 years of age. For each donor, CD4 naive and CD4 memory were each run on three plates, CD8 naive on two plates, and CD8 memory on one plate. The study deeply sequenced blood TCR repertoires of roughly five healthy adults to estimate repertoire size and the extent of clonotype sharing between individuals. Libraries were prepared and TCR repertoires were sequenced by different laboratories using diverse techniques, in order to increase sequencing depth and limit assay-specific biases. Per donor, leukapheresis produced somewhere between about 0.8 and 9.5 billion PBMCs. Paper-wide results and their limitations: Rarefaction of sorted-subset datasets indicated incomplete sequencing despite the large sequencing depth. Pairwise subsampling indicated that sequencing depth was expected to affect the degree of clonotype sharing among donors. Across four donors, about 5.2% of naive CD4, 3% to 4% of naive CD8, under 2.5% of memory CD4, and roughly 0.4% of memory CD8 clonotypes were shared. Because the study included a small number of donors, the genetic and exposure-history diversity represented was limited. Sampling was limited to blood, and TCR repertoires in tissue likely differ from TCR repertoires in blood. Higher generation probabilities were observed for clonotypes shared by all four sorted-subset donors than for non-shared clonotypes. Estimated clonotype richness was generally larger for naive than for memory subsets.

The CDR3 measures 15 amino acids from cysteine to phenylalanine. The DNA shown is the 45-base CDR3, in frame from base 1. Trimming at the junction amounts to 1 base on V and 2 bases on J, and the germline ends lie 12 bases apart. CDR1 SGHTA and CDR2 FQGNSA were looked up in the germline V gene. This TCR came from a man younger than 45 in good health. Sequencing was done on a sample of naive CD8+ T cells sorted from blood. The sample's cell subset or site, from its label and the paper: CD45RA+CCR7+. Here the chain combines TRBV7-2 and TRBJ2-7, with the D gene uncertain. The DNA reads TGTGCCAGCAGCTTAGTAGTGGCGAACACCTACGAGCAGTACTTC. This is translated as CASSLVVANTYEQYF.